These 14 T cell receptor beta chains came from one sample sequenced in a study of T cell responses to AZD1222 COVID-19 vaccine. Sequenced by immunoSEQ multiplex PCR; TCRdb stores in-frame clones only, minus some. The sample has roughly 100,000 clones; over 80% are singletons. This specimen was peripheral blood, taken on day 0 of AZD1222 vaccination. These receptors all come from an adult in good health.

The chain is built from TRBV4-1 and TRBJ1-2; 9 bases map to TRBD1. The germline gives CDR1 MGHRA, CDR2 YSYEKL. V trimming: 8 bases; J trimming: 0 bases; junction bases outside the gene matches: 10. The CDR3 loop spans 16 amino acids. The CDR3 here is CASGTGTGYPNYGYTF. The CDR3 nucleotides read TGCGCCAGCGGCACCGGGACAGGGTACCCTAACTATGGCTACACCTTC.

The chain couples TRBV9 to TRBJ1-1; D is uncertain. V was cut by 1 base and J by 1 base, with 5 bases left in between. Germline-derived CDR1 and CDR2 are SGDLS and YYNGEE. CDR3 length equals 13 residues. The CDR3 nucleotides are TGTGCCAGCAGCGTAAGCTGGAACACTGAAGCTTTCTTT. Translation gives CASSVSWNTEAFF.

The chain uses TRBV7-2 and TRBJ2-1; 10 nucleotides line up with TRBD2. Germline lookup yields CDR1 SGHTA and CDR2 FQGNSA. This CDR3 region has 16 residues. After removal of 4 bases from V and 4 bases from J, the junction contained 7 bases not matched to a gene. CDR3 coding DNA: TGTGCCAGCAGCTCCGCTAGCGGGGGCCCTTACAATGAGCAGTTCTTC. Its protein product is CASSSASGGPYNEQFF.

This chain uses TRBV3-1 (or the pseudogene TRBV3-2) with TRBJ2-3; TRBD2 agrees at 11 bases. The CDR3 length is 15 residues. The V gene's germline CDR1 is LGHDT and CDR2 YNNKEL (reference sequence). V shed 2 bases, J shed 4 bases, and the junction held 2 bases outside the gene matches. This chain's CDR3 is CASSQYSGGADTQYF. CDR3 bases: TGTGCCAGCAGCCAATATAGCGGGGGGGCAGATACGCAGTATTTT.

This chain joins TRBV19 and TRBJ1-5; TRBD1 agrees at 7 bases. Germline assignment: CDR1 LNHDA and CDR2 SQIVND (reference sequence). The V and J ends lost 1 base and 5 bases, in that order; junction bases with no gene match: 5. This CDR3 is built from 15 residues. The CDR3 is CASSIGVRGDQPQHF. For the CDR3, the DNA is TGTGCCAGTAGTATAGGTGTCAGGGGGGATCAGCCCCAGCATTTT.

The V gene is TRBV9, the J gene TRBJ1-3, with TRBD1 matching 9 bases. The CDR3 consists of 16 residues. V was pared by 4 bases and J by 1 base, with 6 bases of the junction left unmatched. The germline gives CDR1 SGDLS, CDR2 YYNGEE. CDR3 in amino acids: CASSLQGASSGNTIYF. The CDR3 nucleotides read TGTGCCAGCAGCCTACAGGGGGCGAGTTCTGGAAACACCATATATTTT.

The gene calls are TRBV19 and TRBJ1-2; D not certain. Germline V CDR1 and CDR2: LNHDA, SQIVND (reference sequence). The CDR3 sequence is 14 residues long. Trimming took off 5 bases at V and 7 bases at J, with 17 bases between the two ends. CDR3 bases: TGTGCCAGTAGTCCACTCACAGTAGGAGGTGGCTACACCTTC. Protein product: CASSPLTVGGGYTF.

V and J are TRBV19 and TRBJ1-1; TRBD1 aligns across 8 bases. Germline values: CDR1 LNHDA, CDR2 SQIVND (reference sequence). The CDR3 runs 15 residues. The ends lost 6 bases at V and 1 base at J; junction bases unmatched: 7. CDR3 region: CASRDRGRSNTEAFF. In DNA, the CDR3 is TGTGCCAGTAGAGACAGGGGAAGATCGAACACTGAAGCTTTCTTT.

The CDR3 reads CASSPARAGDSPLHF. In DNA, the CDR3 is TGTGCCAGCTCACCGGCTCGGGCAGGGGATTCACCCCTCCACTTT. This chain links TRBV18 with TRBJ1-6; possibly TRBD1 for D (6 bases). This CDR3 is 15 amino acids long. V was pared by 3 bases and J by 8 bases, with 14 bases between. CDR1 and CDR2 from the germline V gene are KGHSH and LQKENI.

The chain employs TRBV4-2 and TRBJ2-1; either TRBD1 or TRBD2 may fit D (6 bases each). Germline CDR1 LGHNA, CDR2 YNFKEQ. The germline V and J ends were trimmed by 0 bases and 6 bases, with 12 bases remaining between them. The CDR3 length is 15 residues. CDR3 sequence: CASSQEGGALNEQFF. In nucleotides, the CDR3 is TGTGCCAGCAGCCAAGAGGGGGGCGCGCTCAATGAGCAGTTCTTC.

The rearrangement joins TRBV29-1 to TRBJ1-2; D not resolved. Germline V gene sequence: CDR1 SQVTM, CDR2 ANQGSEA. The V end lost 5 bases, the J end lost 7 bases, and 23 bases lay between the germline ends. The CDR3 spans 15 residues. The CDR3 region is CSVPVWAGELSGYTF. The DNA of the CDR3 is TGCAGCGTTCCCGTTTGGGCCGGGGAACTGAGTGGCTACACCTTC. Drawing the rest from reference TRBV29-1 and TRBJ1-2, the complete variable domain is SAVISQKPSRDICQRGTSLTIQCQVDSQVTMMFWYRQQPGQSLTLIATANQGSEATYESGFVIDKFPISRPNLTFSTLTVSNMSPEDSSIYLCSVPVWAGELSGYTFGSGTRLTVV.

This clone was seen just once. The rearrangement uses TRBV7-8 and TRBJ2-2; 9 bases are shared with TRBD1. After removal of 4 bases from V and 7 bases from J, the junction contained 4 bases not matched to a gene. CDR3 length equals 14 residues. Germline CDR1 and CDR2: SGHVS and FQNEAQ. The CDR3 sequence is CASSSGQGIGELFF. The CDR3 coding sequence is TGTGCCAGCAGCTCCGGACAGGGGATCGGGGAGCTGTTTTTT. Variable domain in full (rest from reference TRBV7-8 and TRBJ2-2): GAGVSQSPRYKVAKRGQDVALRCDPISGHVSLFWYQQALGQGPEFLTYFQNEAQLDKSGLPSDRFFAERPEGSVSTLKIQRTQQEDSAVYLCASSSGQGIGELFFGEGSRLTVL.

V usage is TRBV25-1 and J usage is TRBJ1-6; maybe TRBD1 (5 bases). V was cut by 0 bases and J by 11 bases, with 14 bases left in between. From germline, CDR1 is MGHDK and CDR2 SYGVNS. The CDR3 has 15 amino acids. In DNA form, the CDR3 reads TGTGCCAGCAGTGAATATTCGGGGGAAGGGACACCCCTCCACTTT. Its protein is CASSEYSGEGTPLHF.

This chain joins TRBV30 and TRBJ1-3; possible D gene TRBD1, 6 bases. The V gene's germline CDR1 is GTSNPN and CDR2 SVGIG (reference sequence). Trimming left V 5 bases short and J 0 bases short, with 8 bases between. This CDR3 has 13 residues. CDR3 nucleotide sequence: TGTGCCTGGGGACAGAGCTCTGGAAACACCATATATTTT. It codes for CAWGQSSGNTIYF.